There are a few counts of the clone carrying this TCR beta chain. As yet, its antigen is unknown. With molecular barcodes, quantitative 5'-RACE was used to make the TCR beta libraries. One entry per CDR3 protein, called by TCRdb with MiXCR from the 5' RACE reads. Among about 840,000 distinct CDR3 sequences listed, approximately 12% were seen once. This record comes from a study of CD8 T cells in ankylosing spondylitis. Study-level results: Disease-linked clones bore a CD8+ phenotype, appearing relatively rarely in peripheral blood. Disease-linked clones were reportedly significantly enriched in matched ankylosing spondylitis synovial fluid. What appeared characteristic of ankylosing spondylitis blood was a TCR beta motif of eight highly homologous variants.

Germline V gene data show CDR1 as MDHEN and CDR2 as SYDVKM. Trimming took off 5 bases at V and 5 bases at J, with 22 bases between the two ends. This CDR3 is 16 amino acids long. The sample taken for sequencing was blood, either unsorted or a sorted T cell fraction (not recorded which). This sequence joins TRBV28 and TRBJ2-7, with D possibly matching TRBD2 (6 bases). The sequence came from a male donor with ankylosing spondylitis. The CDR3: CASSPPHPGERNEQYF. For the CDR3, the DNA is TGTGCCAGCAGTCCCCCCCACCCGGGAGAGCGGAACGAGCAGTACTTC.